These T cell receptor beta chains were read from a single sample in a study of human versus mouse CDR3 diversity and MHC coevolution. The assay was immunoSEQ multiplex PCR, and TCRdb's table has in-frame clones only and misses some. Of roughly 86,000 clones in the sample, around 93% were seen once. Material for sequencing was naive CD4+ T cells from blood. The receptors here all came from a person aged 30-69 years in good health. Each CDR3 is given with its conserved first and last residue. D genes are given only for firm matches. Only some rows state a clone size, as once, few, many or a class for expanded clones.

cdr3_aa cdr3_nt j_call clone_size cdr3_length d_call v_call
CASNSRISGENIQYF TGTGCCAGCAATAGTCGTATTAGCGGAGAGAACATTCAGTACTTC TRBJ2-4 - 15 - TRBV6-1
CASSLSGRLNTGELFF TGTGCCAGCAGTCTTAGCGGGAGGCTCAACACCGGGGAGCTGTTTTTT TRBJ2-2 - 16 TRBD2 TRBV27
CASSIQEAYEQYF TGTGCCAGTAGTATACAGGAAGCCTACGAGCAGTACTTC TRBJ2-7 - 13 - TRBV19
CASSLSGSSGNTIYF TGTGCCAGCAGCTTGTCGGGGTCCTCTGGAAACACCATATATTTT TRBJ1-3 - 15 - TRBV5-6
CASGRGGTDTQYF TGTGCCAGCGGAAGAGGTGGGACAGATACGCAGTATTTT TRBJ2-3 - 13 - TRBV7-3
CAISFDRGRETQYF TGTGCCATCAGTTTTGACAGGGGGCGAGAGACCCAGTACTTC TRBJ2-5 - 14 TRBD1 TRBV10-3
CAISAEVRDTQYF TGTGCCATCAGTGCAGAGGTCAGAGATACGCAGTATTTT TRBJ2-3 - 13 - TRBV10-3
CASQGGSEKLFF TGTGCCAGCCAAGGGGGTAGTGAAAAACTGTTTTTT TRBJ1-4 - 12 - TRBV6-5
CASSPNPYKEETQYF TGTGCCAGCAGCCCCAACCCTTACAAAGAAGAGACCCAGTACTTC TRBJ2-5 - 15 - TRBV7-2
CASSSTDRGLYGYTF TGTGCCAGCAGTTCAACCGACAGGGGGCTCTATGGCTACACCTTC TRBJ1-2 - 15 TRBD1 TRBV6-6
CASSLAGGDQPQHF TGTGCCAGCAGCTTGGCCGGAGGGGATCAGCCCCAGCATTTT TRBJ1-5 - 14 - TRBV5-5
CAWRRRGEASAQYF TGTGCCTGGAGACGGCGGGGAGAGGCGTCGGCGCAGTATTTT TRBJ2-3 - 14 - TRBV30
CASTLTSGRIMSSYNEQFF TGTGCCAGTACCCTGACTAGCGGGAGGATCATGAGCTCCTACAATGAGCAGTTCTTC TRBJ2-1 - 19 TRBD2 TRBV19
CASSLLSYGVVEKKLFF TGTGCCAGCAGCTTACTCTCGTACGGGGTTGTAGAGAAAAAACTGTTTTTT TRBJ1-4 - 17 - TRBV7-2
CASSIGGSTYNEQFF TGTGCCAGTAGTATCGGGGGAAGTACCTACAATGAGCAGTTCTTC TRBJ2-1 - 15 - TRBV19
CAISEVDKRGTEAFF TGTGCCATCAGTGAAGTGGACAAGCGGGGGACTGAAGCTTTCTTT TRBJ1-1 few 15 - TRBV10-3
CASSGTLNTGELFF TGTGCCAGCAGTGGGACTTTAAACACCGGGGAGCTGTTTTTT TRBJ2-2 - 14 - TRBV28
CASRGGPDGNTIYF TGTGCCAGCAGGGGGGGGCCGGATGGAAACACCATATATTTT TRBJ1-3 - 14 - TRBV6-5
CATSSAGTVYYEQYF TGTGCCACCAGCAGTGCCGGGACAGTCTATTACGAGCAGTACTTC TRBJ2-7 - 15 TRBD1 TRBV15
CAWSVASGQQPQHF TGTGCCTGGAGTGTAGCCTCAGGGCAACAGCCCCAGCATTTT TRBJ1-5 - 14 - TRBV30
CASSNTGSLRDEQFF TGTGCCAGCAGTAACACAGGGTCGTTACGAGATGAGCAGTTCTTC TRBJ2-1 - 15 - TRBV6-5
CAISPASGSADTQYF TGTGCCATCAGTCCCGCTAGCGGGAGTGCGGATACGCAGTATTTT TRBJ2-3 - 15 TRBD2 TRBV10-3
CASSTGLAGPKTQYF TGTGCCAGCAGCACGGGACTAGCGGGGCCAAAGACCCAGTACTTC TRBJ2-5 - 15 TRBD2 TRBV7-2
CASSYDTRPVPYEQYF TGTGCCAGCAGTTACGACACAAGGCCCGTTCCATACGAGCAGTACTTC TRBJ2-7 - 16 - TRBV6-5
CASSSGQGVAEAFF TGCGCCAGCAGCTCGGGACAGGGGGTAGCTGAAGCTTTCTTT TRBJ1-1 - 14 TRBD1 TRBV5-1
CASSPDRERNEQYF TGTGCCAGCAGTCCCGACAGGGAGCGCAACGAGCAGTACTTC TRBJ2-7 medium-sized 14 TRBD1 TRBV28
CASSLTASGGANVLTF TGTGCCAGCAGCTTAACGGCCTCGGGTGGGGCCAACGTCCTGACTTTC TRBJ2-6 - 16 - TRBV7-3
CASSRGQGYNNEQFF TGTGCCAGCAGTAGGGGACAGGGGTACAACAATGAGCAGTTCTTC TRBJ2-1 - 15 TRBD1 TRBV28
CAWSIGAAYEQYF TGTGCCTGGAGCATCGGAGCCGCCTACGAGCAGTACTTC TRBJ2-7 - 13 - TRBV30
CASGGTVEGTEAFF TGCGCCAGCGGGGGGACAGTTGAAGGCACTGAAGCTTTCTTT TRBJ1-1 - 14 TRBD1 TRBV10-2
CASSSDIHQETQYF TGCGCCAGCAGCTCCGACATACACCAAGAGACCCAGTACTTC TRBJ2-5 - 14 - TRBV5-1
CASSFGQGGTDTQYF TGTGCCAGCAGCTTTGGACAGGGCGGCACAGATACGCAGTATTTT TRBJ2-3 - 15 TRBD1 TRBV7-2
CASSYSRGYEQYF TGTGCCAGCAGTTACTCGAGGGGGTACGAGCAGTACTTC TRBJ2-7 - 13 - TRBV6-6
CASRLGTGGWGGELFF TGTGCCAGCAGGCTGGGTACCGGGGGGTGGGGCGGGGAGCTGTTTTTT TRBJ2-2 - 16 TRBD2 TRBV27
CASSVVGGGANVLTF TGTGCCAGCAGCGTAGTTGGCGGGGGGGCCAACGTCCTGACTTTC TRBJ2-6 - 15 - TRBV9
CASSQQGNTEAFF TGTGCCAGCAGCCAACAGGGGAACACTGAAGCTTTCTTT TRBJ1-1 few 13 - TRBV5-4
CASTALRGRGGELFF TGTGCCAGCACCGCCCTCAGGGGGCGAGGCGGGGAGCTGTTTTTT TRBJ2-2 - 15 TRBD1 TRBV7-8
CASSSSRGAGTEAFF TGCGCCAGCAGCTCGTCGCGGGGTGCGGGAACTGAAGCTTTCTTT TRBJ1-1 - 15 - TRBV5-1
CASSPMTGVTEAFF TGTGCCAGCAGCCCGATGACAGGGGTCACTGAAGCTTTCTTT TRBJ1-1 - 14 TRBD1 TRBV7-9
CASSSSGQGVTDTQYF TGTGCCAGCAGTTCCTCTGGACAGGGGGTCACAGATACGCAGTATTTT TRBJ2-3 - 16 TRBD1 TRBV6-5
CASSLQSGGPGDTQYF TGCGCCAGCAGCCTTCAATCGGGGGGGCCGGGAGATACGCAGTATTTT TRBJ2-3 - 16 TRBD2 TRBV4-3
CASSRGQAQETQYF TGTGCCAGTAGTCGGGGACAGGCCCAAGAGACCCAGTACTTC TRBJ2-5 - 14 TRBD1 TRBV19
CASSLTDRPRSEAFF TGTGCCAGCAGCTTGACGGACAGGCCCCGAAGTGAGGCTTTCTTT TRBJ1-1 - 15 TRBD1 TRBV5-5
CASSWGQSYEQYF TGTGCCAGCAGCTGGGGACAGTCCTACGAGCAGTACTTC TRBJ2-7 - 13 TRBD1 TRBV7-9
CASSIDLTGGNTEAFF TGTGCCAGTAGTATAGATCTGACAGGGGGGAACACTGAAGCTTTCTTT TRBJ1-1 - 16 TRBD1 TRBV19